The 25 T cell receptor beta chains reported below all come from one sample, sequenced in a study of a mutant IDH1 vaccine in newly diagnosed glioma. This sample's time point: week 47, end of study. Every vaccination contained 300 ug of the mutant IDH1 20-mer peptide and was paired with topical imiquimod. The assay was immunoSEQ multiplex PCR, and TCRdb's table has in-frame clones only and misses some. Among approximately 58,000 clones listed, around 83% were seen once. The antigens of these receptors remain unknown. The sequencing here drew on PBMCs, taken from a glioma patient whose treatment included an IDH1 peptide vaccine. The receptor source for this set is a man aged 30 to 39 with glioma.

The chain has TRBV11-3 and TRBJ1-1, with unresolved D. Germline assignment: CDR1 SGHNT and CDR2 YENEEA. The V and J ends lost 5 bases and 2 bases respectively, with 18 bases between them. The CDR3 totals 16 residues. CDR3 sequence reads: CASSPTETAINTEAFF. Written as DNA, the CDR3 is TGTGCCAGCAGCCCAACTGAGACGGCGATCAACACTGAAGCTTTCTTT.

J is TRBJ1-2 and V is TRBV19; no definite D call. The V end was cut by 6 bases, the J end by 4 bases, with 12 bases between. The CDR3 extends over 13 amino acids. The germline V gene encodes CDR1 LNHDA and CDR2 SQIVND (reference sequence). The DNA for the CDR3 is TGTGCCAGTAGGACCTGGGGAGGCTATGGCTACACCTTC. It specifies CASRTWGGYGYTF. The full variable domain, completed using reference TRBV19 and TRBJ1-2, is DGGITQSPKYLFRKEGQNVTLSCEQNLNHDAMYWYRQDPGQGLRLIYYSQIVNDFQKGDIAEGYSVSREKKESFPLTVTSAQKNPTAFYLCASRTWGGYGYTFGSGTRLTVV.

The chain has TRBV19 and TRBJ2-5, with TRBD1 matching over 7 bases. J was trimmed by 4 bases and V by 8 bases; bases with no gene match: 10. CDR1 is LNHDA, CDR2 SQIVND, per germline (reference sequence). The CDR3 contains 14 residues. As DNA, the CDR3 is TGTGCCAGTGGAAGGGACAGCGTATCAGAGACCCAGTACTTC. As protein: CASGRDSVSETQYF.

This chain connects TRBV5-4 to TRBJ2-7; D perhaps matches TRBD1 (5 bases). The CDR3 is 13 amino acids. V shed 0 bases and J shed 5 bases, with 9 bases lying between them. The germline CDR1 and CDR2 sequences are SGHNT and YYREEE (reference sequence). CDR3 sequence: CASSLDRNNEQYF. The CDR3 nucleotides are TGTGCCAGCAGCTTGGACAGGAACAACGAGCAGTACTTC.

The chain recombines TRBV15 with TRBJ1-2, with 11 bases aligning to TRBD1. This CDR3 comprises 15 residues. The V gene's germline CDR1 is LNHNV and CDR2 YYDKDF (reference sequence). The V segment lost 2 bases and the J segment 6 bases; nucleotides outside the gene matches: 5. Here the CDR3 reads CATSRSGTGGDGYTF. CDR3 DNA: TGTGCCACCAGCAGATCCGGGACAGGGGGTGATGGCTACACCTTC.

The V call is TRBV5-6, the J call TRBJ2-1, with D perhaps assigned TRBD1 or TRBD2 (5 bases each). The CDR3 spans 16 residues. V was clipped by 3 bases and J by 1 base, with 14 bases between them. Per germline, CDR1 SGHDT and CDR2 YYEEEE. The CDR3: CASSSGRDRSYNEQFF. Written as DNA, the CDR3 is TGTGCCAGCAGCTCGGGGCGTGATCGTTCCTACAATGAGCAGTTCTTC.

The chain couples TRBV19 to TRBJ1-1; tentative D call: TRBD1 (5 bases). V was clipped by 5 bases and J by 1 base, with 17 bases between them. Germline V gene data show CDR1 as LNHDA and CDR2 as SQIVND (reference sequence). The CDR3 consists of 16 residues. The CDR3 is CASSPGTGPSNTEAFF. The CDR3 nucleotides read TGTGCCAGTAGTCCCGGGACCGGCCCTTCGAACACTGAAGCTTTCTTT. The full variable domain, its missing parts supplied by reference TRBV19 and TRBJ1-1, is DGGITQSPKYLFRKEGQNVTLSCEQNLNHDAMYWYRQDPGQGLRLIYYSQIVNDFQKGDIAEGYSVSREKKESFPLTVTSAQKNPTAFYLCASSPGTGPSNTEAFFGQGTRLTVV.

The CDR3 loop is CASSPGEGSGWNSPLHF. The CDR3 DNA reads as TGCGCCAGCAGCCCTGGGGAGGGATCGGGATGGAATTCACCCCTCCACTTT. The chain joins TRBV4-1 to TRBJ1-6, with D hard to call. The CDR3 has 17 amino acids. Germline lookup yields CDR1 MGHRA and CDR2 YSYEKL. V lost 4 bases and J 7 bases, leaving 20 bases between the germline ends.

The chain combines TRBV2 with TRBJ1-5; no clear D. The CDR3 has 13 residues. The germline CDR1 and CDR2 sequences are SNHLY and FYNNEI. V was pared by 7 bases and J by 6 bases, with 13 bases between. The CDR3 DNA reads as TGTGCCAGCACCGTGGTGGTGGGTCAGCCCCAGCATTTT. It encodes CASTVVVGQPQHF.

V is TRBV27 and J is TRBJ2-3, with unresolved D. From germline, CDR1 is MNHEY and CDR2 SMNVEV (reference sequence). The CDR3 covers 13 residues. Trimming pared 8 bases from V and 1 base from J, leaving 10 bases between. The CDR3 bases are TGTGCCAGCTGCTCGGCCGGCACAGATACGCAGTATTTT. Translated, it gives CASCSAGTDTQYF.

The rearrangement uses TRBV5-6 and TRBJ2-6; D unclear. V lost 0 bases, J lost 0 bases, and 7 bases lay in between. Germline V gene data show CDR1 as SGHDT and CDR2 as YYEEEE. The CDR3 contains 16 residues. The CDR3 DNA reads TGTGCCAGCAGCTTGGGACAAACCTCTGGGGCCAACGTCCTGACTTTC. It translates to CASSLGQTSGANVLTF.

The V and J genes are TRBV29-1 and TRBJ2-7, with TRBD1 matching 11 bases. Germline V gene data show CDR1 as SQVTM and CDR2 as ANQGSEA. This CDR3 has 12 amino acids. CDR3 sequence (DNA): TGCACCTGGACAGGGGGCCTTCGGGAGCAGTACTTC. It yields the protein CTWTGGLREQYF.

The chain carries TRBV10-2 and TRBJ2-7, with 8 bases identical to TRBD1. Germline V CDR1 and CDR2: WSHSY, SAAADI. CDR3 length equals 15 residues. Trimming removed 6 bases from V and 4 bases from J; junction bases left unmatched: 11. CDR3 nucleotides: TGCGCCAGCAGCCCCCCCCGGACAGGGCCATACGAGCAGTACTTC. Translation: CASSPPRTGPYEQYF.

This rearrangement joins TRBV5-1 to TRBJ1-1, with D uncertain. The V end was cut by 0 bases, the J end by 0 bases, with 24 bases between. The germline CDR1 and CDR2 sequences are SGHRS and YFSETQ. The CDR3 extends over 20 amino acids. CDR3 residues: CASSLAGSYFGDPLNTEAFF. The DNA for the CDR3 is TGCGCCAGCAGCTTGGCCGGGTCTTATTTCGGGGATCCGTTGAACACTGAAGCTTTCTTT.

This sequence joins TRBV7-2 and TRBJ2-1, with no clear D. V was shortened by 2 bases and J by 10 bases, with 6 bases between the two germline ends. This CDR3 region has 11 residues. The germline V gene encodes CDR1 SGHTA and CDR2 FQGNSA. The CDR3 sequence: CASSLTIEQFF. The DNA of the CDR3 is TGTGCCAGCAGCTTAACCATCGAGCAGTTCTTC. The variable domain in full, with the rest retrieved from reference TRBV7-2 and TRBJ2-1, is GAGVSQSPSNKVTEKGKDVELRCDPISGHTALYWYRQSLGQGLEFLIYFQGNSAPDKSGLPSDRFSAERTGGSVSTLTIQRTQQEDSAVYLCASSLTIEQFFGPGTRLTVL.

The rearrangement links TRBV18 to TRBJ1-3; no clear D. CDR3 length: 15 residues. Looked up from germline, CDR1 is KGHSH and CDR2 is LQKENI. V lost 0 bases, J lost 3 bases, and 9 bases lay in between. The CDR3 here is CASSPPGVGGNTIYF. DNA for the CDR3: TGTGCCAGCTCACCACCCGGGGTCGGTGGAAACACCATATATTTT. Full variable domain (rest looked up from reference TRBV18 and TRBJ1-3): NAGVMQNPRHLVRRRGQEARLRCSPMKGHSHVYWYRQLPEEGLKFMVYLQKENIIDESGMPKERFSAEFPKEGPSILRIQQVVRGDSAAYFCASSPPGVGGNTIYFGEGSWLTVV.

The V and J genes are TRBV14 and TRBJ1-3; D is perhaps TRBD1 (6 bases). CDR1 is SGHDN, CDR2 FVKESK, per germline. This CDR3 is built from 16 residues. V lost 3 bases and J lost 0, with 12 bases in between. The CDR3 sequence: CASSHIQGLSGNTIYF. The CDR3 DNA is TGTGCCAGCAGCCACATACAGGGACTCTCTGGAAACACCATATATTTT.

This sequence joins TRBV5-6 and TRBJ2-2; no definite D call. Germline lookup yields CDR1 SGHDT and CDR2 YYEEEE. The CDR3 has 17 residues. Trimming left V 1 base short and J 3 bases short, with 16 bases between. The CDR3: CASSLITRLGDTGELFF. In DNA form, the CDR3 reads TGTGCCAGCAGCTTGATAACACGTCTTGGGGACACCGGGGAGCTGTTTTTT.

The chain combines TRBV5-1 with TRBJ1-4; tentatively, D is TRBD1 (5 bases). Between the trimmed V and J ends, which lost 2 bases and 0 bases, there was a span of 11 bases. The CDR3 length is 16 residues. Germline assignment: CDR1 SGHRS and CDR2 YFSETQ. CDR3 DNA: TGCGCCAGCAGCTTTCAGGGCGTCTCAACTAATGAAAAACTGTTTTTT. Protein: CASSFQGVSTNEKLFF.

V is TRBV11-3 and J is TRBJ2-5; 9 nucleotides match TRBD1. Looked up from germline, CDR1 is SGHNT and CDR2 is YENEEA. Germline trimming cut 7 bases from V and 1 base from J; bases unmatched to any gene: 1. There are 13 residues in the CDR3. The CDR3 DNA is TGTGCCAGCAAGGACAGGGGCCAAGAGACCCAGTACTTC. Protein product: CASKDRGQETQYF.

The chain has TRBV5-4 and TRBJ2-1, with 7 bases fitting TRBD2. The V gene end was trimmed by 0 bases and the J gene end by 6 bases; junction bases not matched to a gene: 9. In germline, CDR1 is SGHNT, CDR2 YYREEE (reference sequence). CDR3 length: 16 residues. This CDR3 reads CASSLVTGGTRNEQFF. CDR3 in DNA: TGTGCCAGCAGCTTGGTTACCGGGGGGACCCGCAATGAGCAGTTCTTC. Full variable domain (remainder filled in from reference TRBV5-4 and TRBJ2-1): ETGVTQSPTHLIKTRGQQVTLRCSSQSGHNTVSWYQQALGQGPQFIFQYYREEENGRGNFPPRFSGLQFPNYSSELNVNALELDDSALYLCASSLVTGGTRNEQFFGPGTRLTVL.

CDR3 nucleotides: TGTGCCAGCAGCCAAGTTACCACCGGGGAGCTGTTTTTT. This sequence encodes CASSQVTTGELFF. The V and J genes are TRBV14 and TRBJ2-2; D is unresolved. The CDR3 runs 13 residues. CDR1 and CDR2 (germline): SGHDN, FVKESK. V was trimmed by 1 base and J by 4 bases, leaving 4 bases between them. Together with reference TRBV14 and TRBJ2-2, the CDR3 gives the full variable domain: EAGVTQFPSHSVIEKGQTVTLRCDPISGHDNLYWYRRVMGKEIKFLLHFVKESKQDESGMPNNRFLAERTGGTYSTLKVQPAELEDSGVYFCASSQVTTGELFFGEGSRLTVL.

The chain joins TRBV2 to TRBJ1-5; no firm D call. The CDR3 has 14 amino acids. Deletions cut 3 bases from V and 0 bases from J, with 6 bases between. The germline gives CDR1 SNHLY, CDR2 FYNNEI. This CDR3 is CASSDVYSNQPQHF. CDR3 nucleotides: TGTGCCAGCAGTGATGTATATAGCAATCAGCCCCAGCATTTT.

The chain uses TRBV11-3 and TRBJ2-1, with TRBD2 matching over 9 bases. The CDR3 spans 18 residues. Germline loops: CDR1 SGHNT, CDR2 YENEEA. The V and J ends lost 3 bases and 2 bases, in that order; junction bases with no gene match: 11. The CDR3 protein is CASSFSSLAGDTYNEQFF. Here the CDR3 DNA reads TGTGCCAGCAGCTTCTCCTCCTTAGCGGGGGATACCTACAATGAGCAGTTCTTC.

V usage is TRBV14 and J usage is TRBJ2-5; the match to TRBD2 covers 8 bases. Germline CDR1 and CDR2: SGHDN and FVKESK. The CDR3 is made up of 16 amino acids. Trimming removed 0 bases from V and 1 base from J; junction bases left unmatched: 4. The CDR3 loop is CASSQERGGTQETQYF. In nucleotides, the CDR3 is TGTGCCAGCAGCCAAGAACGGGGGGGAACCCAAGAGACCCAGTACTTC.